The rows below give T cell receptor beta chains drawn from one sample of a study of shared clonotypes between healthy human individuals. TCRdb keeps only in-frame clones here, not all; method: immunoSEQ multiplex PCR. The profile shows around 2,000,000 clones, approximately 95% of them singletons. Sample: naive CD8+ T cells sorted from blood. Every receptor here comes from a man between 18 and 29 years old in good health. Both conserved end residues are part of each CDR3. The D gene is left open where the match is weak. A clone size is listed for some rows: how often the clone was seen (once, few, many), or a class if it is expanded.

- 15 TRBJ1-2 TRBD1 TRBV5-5 TGTGCCAGCAGCCCCAGGACAGGGACCTATTCAGGCTACACCTTC CASSPRTGTYSGYTF
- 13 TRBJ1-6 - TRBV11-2 TGTGCCAGCAGCTTAGCCCGGGAATCACCCCTCCACTTT CASSLARESPLHF
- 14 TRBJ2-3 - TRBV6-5 TGTGCCAGCAGTTACGGGAGGGGGATAGATACGCAGTATTTT CASSYGRGIDTQYF
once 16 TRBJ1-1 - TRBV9 TGTGCCAGCAGCGTAGGGGGGAGGTTGCCTCACACTGAAGCTTTCTTT CASSVGGRLPHTEAFF
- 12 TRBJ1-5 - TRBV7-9 TGTGCCAGCAGGGAGGGCGAGCAGCCCCAGCATTTT CASREGEQPQHF
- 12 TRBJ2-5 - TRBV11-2 TGTGCCAGCAGCTTAGAATCCAAGACCCAGTACTTC CASSLESKTQYF
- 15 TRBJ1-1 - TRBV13 TGTGCCAGCAGCTTAGGGTACGCGATGAACACTGAAGCTTTCTTT CASSLGYAMNTEAFF
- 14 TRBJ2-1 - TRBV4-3 TGCGCCAGCAGCCAAGGACAGGCCCCTCATGAGCAGTTCTTC CASSQGQAPHEQFF
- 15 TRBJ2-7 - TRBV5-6 TGTGCCAGCAGCTCGGGATTGGGGGGCGGTTATGAGCAGTACTTC CASSSGLGGGYEQYF
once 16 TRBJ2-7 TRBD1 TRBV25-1 TGTGCCAGCAGTGACCAAGGACAGGGAAGGCCCTACGAGCAGTACTTC CASSDQGQGRPYEQYF
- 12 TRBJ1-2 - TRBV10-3 TGTGCCATCAGTGATTACGTATTGGGCTACACCTTC CAISDYVLGYTF
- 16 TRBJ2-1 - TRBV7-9 TGTGCCAGCAGCCCACCCGCCGGACAGAACTACAATGAGCAGTTCTTC CASSPPAGQNYNEQFF
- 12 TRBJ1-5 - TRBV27 TGTGCCAGCAGTTTACCAAATCAGCCCCAGCATTTT CASSLPNQPQHF
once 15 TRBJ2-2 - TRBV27 TGTGCCAGCAGTTTTTTGGGACCGAACACCGGGGAGCTGTTTTTT CASSFLGPNTGELFF
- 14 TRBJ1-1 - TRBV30 TGTGCCTGGACCTGGGGGATGGATGACACTGAAGCTTTCTTT CAWTWGMDDTEAFF
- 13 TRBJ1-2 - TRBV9 TGTGCCAGCAGCGAGACAGGAGACTATGGCTACACCTTC CASSETGDYGYTF
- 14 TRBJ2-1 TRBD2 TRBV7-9 TGTGCCAGCAGCCCACCAGCGGGAGGGCTTGAGCAGTTCTTC CASSPPAGGLEQFF
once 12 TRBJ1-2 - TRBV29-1 TGCAGCGTTAAGCGGGCGGGGTATGGCTACACCTTC CSVKRAGYGYTF
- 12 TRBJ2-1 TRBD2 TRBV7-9 TGTGCCAGCAGCCGCGGGGGGTATGAGCAGTTCTTC CASSRGGYEQFF
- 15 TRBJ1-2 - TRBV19 TGTGCCAGTAGTAGCGAATACGAAGCTAACTATGGCTACACCTTC CASSSEYEANYGYTF
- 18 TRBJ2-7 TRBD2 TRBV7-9 TGTGCCAGCAGCTTAAGCGGGTTAGCGGGAGTTGGGATACGCGAGCAGTACTTC CASSLSGLAGVGIREQYF
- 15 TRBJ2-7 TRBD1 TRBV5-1 TGCGCCAGCAGCTCTAGACAGGGGACTTCCTACGAGCAGTACTTC CASSSRQGTSYEQYF
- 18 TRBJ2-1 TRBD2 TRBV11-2 TGTGCCAGCAGCCTACGGACTAGCGGAGACTATACTTACAATGAGCAGTTCTTC CASSLRTSGDYTYNEQFF
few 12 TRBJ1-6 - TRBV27 TGTGCCAGCAGTTTCTATAATTCACCCCTCCACTTT CASSFYNSPLHF
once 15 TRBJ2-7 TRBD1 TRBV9 TGTGCCAGCAGCGTAGGGACAGGTCTAACCTACGAGCAGTACTTC CASSVGTGLTYEQYF
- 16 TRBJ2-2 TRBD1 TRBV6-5 TGTGCCAGCAGTTCGCCGGGACAGGGGGCAATCGGGGAGCTGTTTTTT CASSSPGQGAIGELFF
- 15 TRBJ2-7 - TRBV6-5 TGTGCCAGCAGTTGGGGTCAGGGAAGGAACTACGAGCAGTACTTC CASSWGQGRNYEQYF
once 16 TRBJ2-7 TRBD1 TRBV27 TGTGCCAGCAGTTTCAATTCGGGACAGGTCGCCTACGAGCAGTACTTC CASSFNSGQVAYEQYF
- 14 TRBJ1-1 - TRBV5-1 TGCGCCAGCAGCTTTTCCAGAATGAACACTGAAGCTTTCTTT CASSFSRMNTEAFF
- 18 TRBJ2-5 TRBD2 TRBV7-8 TGTGCCAGCAGCCTTGGACTAGCGGGGGGGCGGATCGAAGAGACCCAGTACTTC CASSLGLAGGRIEETQYF
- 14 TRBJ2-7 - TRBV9 TGTGCCAGCAGCCCAGAAGGGAGCTCCTACGAGCAGTACTTC CASSPEGSSYEQYF
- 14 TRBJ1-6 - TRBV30 TGTGCCTGGAGTGTACCCGGGTTTCTCTCACCCCTCCACTTT CAWSVPGFLSPLHF
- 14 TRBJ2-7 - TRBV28 TGTGCCAGCAGCCCCGGAGGGAATGGCTACGAGCAGTACTTC CASSPGGNGYEQYF
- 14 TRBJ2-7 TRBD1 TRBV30 TGTGCCTGGAGGGACGGGGACAGACACTACGAGCAGTACTTC CAWRDGDRHYEQYF
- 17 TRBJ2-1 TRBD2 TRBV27 TGTGCCAGCAGTTTATCCATGGGGACTAGCTCCTACAATGAGCAGTTCTTC CASSLSMGTSSYNEQFF
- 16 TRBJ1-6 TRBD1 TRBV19 TGTGCCAGTAGTGAGGGGACAGCACAATATAATTCACCCCTCCACTTT CASSEGTAQYNSPLHF
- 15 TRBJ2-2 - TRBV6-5 TGTGCCAGCAGTCCCGGGACAACGAACACCGGGGAGCTGTTTTTT CASSPGTTNTGELFF
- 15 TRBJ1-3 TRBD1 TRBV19 TGTGCCAGTAGTCTTACAGGGGGTACTGGAAACACCATATATTTT CASSLTGGTGNTIYF
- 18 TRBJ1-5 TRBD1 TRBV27 TGTGCCAGCAGTCCTAGACAAATGACAGGGTTGGGCAATCAGCCCCAGCATTTT CASSPRQMTGLGNQPQHF
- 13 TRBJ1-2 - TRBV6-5 TGTGCCAGCAGTTACTCTTTACTTGATGGCTACACCTTC CASSYSLLDGYTF
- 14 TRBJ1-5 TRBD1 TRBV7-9 TGTGCCAGCAGCTTGGGACAGGGAAATCAGCCCCAGCATTTT CASSLGQGNQPQHF
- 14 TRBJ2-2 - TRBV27 TGTGCCAGCAGTATAGCAGAGAACACCGGGGAGCTGTTTTTT CASSIAENTGELFF
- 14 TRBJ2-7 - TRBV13 TGTGCCAGCAGCTTAGGGCAGGGGGGCTACGAGCAGTACTTC CASSLGQGGYEQYF
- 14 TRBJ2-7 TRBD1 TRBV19 TGTGCCAGTAGTTTCCGACAGGGGGCAGGGGAGCAGTACTTC CASSFRQGAGEQYF
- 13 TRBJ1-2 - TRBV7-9 TGTGCCAGCAGCAAGGACAGCCGCTATGGCTACACCTTC CASSKDSRYGYTF
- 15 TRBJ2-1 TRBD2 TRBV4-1 TGCGCCAGCAGCCTTGGACTAGTCGCTTACAATGAGCAGTTCTTC CASSLGLVAYNEQFF
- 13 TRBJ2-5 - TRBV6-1 TGTGCCAGCAGTGAACTGGGACTGAAGACCCAGTACTTC CASSELGLKTQYF
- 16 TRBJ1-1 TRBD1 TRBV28 TGTGCCAGCAGCCCCGGGACAGGGACCATGAACACTGAAGCTTTCTTT CASSPGTGTMNTEAFF
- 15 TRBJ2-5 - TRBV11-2 TGTGCCAGCAGCCTTAGGGCTGGGAACCAAGAGACCCAGTACTTC CASSLRAGNQETQYF
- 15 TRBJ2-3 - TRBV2 TGTGCCAGCAGCGGAGTTGTCCCGTGGACAGATACGCAGTATTTT CASSGVVPWTDTQYF
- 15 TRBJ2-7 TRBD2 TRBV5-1 TGCGCCAGCAGCCCTAGGCTGGGGGGGAGTTACGAGCAGTACTTC CASSPRLGGSYEQYF
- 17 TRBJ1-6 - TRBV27 TGTGCCAGCAGTGTCCAGCAGGGAGAACACTATAATTCACCCCTCCACTTT CASSVQQGEHYNSPLHF
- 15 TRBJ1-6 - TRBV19 TGTGCCAGTAGTATAGAGACACCTCATAATTCACCCCTCCACTTT CASSIETPHNSPLHF
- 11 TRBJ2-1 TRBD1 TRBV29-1 TGCAGCGTTGATTTTCAGCAGGGGGAGTTCTTC CSVDFQQGEFF